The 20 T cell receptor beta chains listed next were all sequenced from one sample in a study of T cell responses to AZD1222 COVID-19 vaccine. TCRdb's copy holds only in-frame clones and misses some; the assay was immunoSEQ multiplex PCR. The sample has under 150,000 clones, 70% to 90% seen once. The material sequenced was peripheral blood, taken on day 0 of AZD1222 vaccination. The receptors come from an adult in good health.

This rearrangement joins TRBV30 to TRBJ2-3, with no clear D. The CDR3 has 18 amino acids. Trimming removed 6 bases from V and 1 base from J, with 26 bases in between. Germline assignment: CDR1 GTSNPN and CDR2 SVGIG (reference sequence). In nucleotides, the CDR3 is TGTGCCTGCACTAAAAACCCGGCCCGATGGGAAGGCACAGATACGCAGTATTTT. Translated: CACTKNPARWEGTDTQYF. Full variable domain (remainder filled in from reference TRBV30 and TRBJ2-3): SQTIHQWPATLVQPVGSPLSLECTVEGTSNPNLYWYRQAAGRGLQLLFYSVGIGQISSEVPQNLSASRPQDRQFILSSKKLLLSDSGFYLCACTKNPARWEGTDTQYFGPGTRLTVL.

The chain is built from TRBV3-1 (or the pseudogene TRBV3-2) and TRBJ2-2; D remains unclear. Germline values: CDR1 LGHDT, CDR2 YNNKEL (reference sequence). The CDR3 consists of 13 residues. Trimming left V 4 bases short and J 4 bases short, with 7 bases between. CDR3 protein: CASSPLRTGELFF. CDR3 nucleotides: TGTGCCAGCAGCCCGCTACGCACCGGGGAGCTGTTTTTT.

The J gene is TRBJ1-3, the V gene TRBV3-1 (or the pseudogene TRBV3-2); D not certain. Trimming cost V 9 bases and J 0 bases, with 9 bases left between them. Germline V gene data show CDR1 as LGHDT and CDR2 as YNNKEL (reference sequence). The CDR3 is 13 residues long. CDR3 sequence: CASRPSSGNTIYF. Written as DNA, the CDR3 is TGTGCCAGTCGACCGTCCTCTGGAAACACCATATATTTT.

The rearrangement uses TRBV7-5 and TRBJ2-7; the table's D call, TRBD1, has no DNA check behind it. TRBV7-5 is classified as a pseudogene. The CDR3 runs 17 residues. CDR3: CARSLDRDRGNSYEQYF. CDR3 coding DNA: TGTGCCAGAAGCTTAGATCGGGACAGGGGTAACTCCTACGAGCAGTACTTC.

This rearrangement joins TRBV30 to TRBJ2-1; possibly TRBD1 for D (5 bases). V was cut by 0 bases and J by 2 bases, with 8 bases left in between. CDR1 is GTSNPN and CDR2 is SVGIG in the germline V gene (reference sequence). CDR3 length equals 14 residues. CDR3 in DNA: TGTGCCTGGAGTGTATGGGGCACCTACAATGAGCAGTTCTTC. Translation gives CAWSVWGTYNEQFF.

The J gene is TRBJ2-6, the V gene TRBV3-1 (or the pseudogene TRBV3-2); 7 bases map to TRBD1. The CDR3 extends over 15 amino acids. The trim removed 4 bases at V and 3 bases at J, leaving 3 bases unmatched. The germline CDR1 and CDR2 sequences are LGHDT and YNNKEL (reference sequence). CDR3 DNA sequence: TGTGCCAGCAGCCGACAGGGATATGGGGCCAACGTCCTGACTTTC. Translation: CASSRQGYGANVLTF.

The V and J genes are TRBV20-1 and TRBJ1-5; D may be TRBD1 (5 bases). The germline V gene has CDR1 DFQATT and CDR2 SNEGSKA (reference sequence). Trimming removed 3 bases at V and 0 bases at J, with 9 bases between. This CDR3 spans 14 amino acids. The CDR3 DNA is TGCAGTGCTAGTGGGGGGATTAGCAATCAGCCCCAGCATTTT. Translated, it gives CSASGGISNQPQHF.

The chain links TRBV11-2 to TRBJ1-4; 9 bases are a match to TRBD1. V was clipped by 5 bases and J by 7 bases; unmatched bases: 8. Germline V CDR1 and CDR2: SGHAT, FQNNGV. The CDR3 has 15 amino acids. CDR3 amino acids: CASSPGTGGFEKLFF. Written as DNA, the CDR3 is TGTGCCAGCAGCCCAGGAACAGGGGGCTTTGAAAAACTGTTTTTT.

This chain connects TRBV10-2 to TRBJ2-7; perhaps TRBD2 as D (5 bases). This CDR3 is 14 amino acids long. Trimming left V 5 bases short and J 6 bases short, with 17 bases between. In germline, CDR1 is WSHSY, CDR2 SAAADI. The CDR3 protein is CASSHFERAGEQYF. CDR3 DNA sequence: TGCGCCAGCAGTCACTTCGAGAGGGCCGGCGAGCAGTACTTC.

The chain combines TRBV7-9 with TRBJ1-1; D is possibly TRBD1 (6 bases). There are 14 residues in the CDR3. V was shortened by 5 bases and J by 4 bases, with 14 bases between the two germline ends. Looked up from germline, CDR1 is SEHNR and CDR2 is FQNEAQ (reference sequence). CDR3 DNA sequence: TGTGCCAGCAGCGTTATTGGGGGGGCCACTGAAGCTTTCTTT. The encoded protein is CASSVIGGATEAFF.

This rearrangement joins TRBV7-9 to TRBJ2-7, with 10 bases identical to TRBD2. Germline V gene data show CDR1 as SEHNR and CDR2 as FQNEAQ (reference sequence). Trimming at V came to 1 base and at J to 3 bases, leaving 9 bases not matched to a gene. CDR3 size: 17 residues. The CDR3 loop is CASSLVQREGLIYEQYF. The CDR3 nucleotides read TGTGCCAGCAGCTTAGTCCAGCGGGAGGGCCTAATCTACGAGCAGTACTTC.

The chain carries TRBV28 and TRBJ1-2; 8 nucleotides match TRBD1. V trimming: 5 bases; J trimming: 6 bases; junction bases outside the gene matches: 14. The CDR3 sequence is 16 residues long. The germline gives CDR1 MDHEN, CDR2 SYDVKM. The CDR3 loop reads CASSPWTGNPPNGYTF. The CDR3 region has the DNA TGTGCCAGCAGTCCTTGGACAGGGAACCCCCCTAATGGCTACACCTTC.

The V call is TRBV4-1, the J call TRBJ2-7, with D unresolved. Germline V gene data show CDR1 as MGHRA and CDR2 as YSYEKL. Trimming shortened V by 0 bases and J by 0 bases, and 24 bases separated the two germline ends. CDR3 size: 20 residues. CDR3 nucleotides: TGCGCCAGCAGCCAAGATCTCGGCAGGACCATACTTCCCAGCTCCTACGAGCAGTACTTC. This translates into CASSQDLGRTILPSSYEQYF.

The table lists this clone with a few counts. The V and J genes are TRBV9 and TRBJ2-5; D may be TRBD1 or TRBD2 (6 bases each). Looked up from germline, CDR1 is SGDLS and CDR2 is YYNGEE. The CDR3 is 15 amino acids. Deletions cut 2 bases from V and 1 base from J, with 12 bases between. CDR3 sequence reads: CASSVAWGAQETQYF. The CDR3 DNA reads TGTGCCAGCAGCGTGGCCTGGGGGGCCCAAGAGACCCAGTACTTC.

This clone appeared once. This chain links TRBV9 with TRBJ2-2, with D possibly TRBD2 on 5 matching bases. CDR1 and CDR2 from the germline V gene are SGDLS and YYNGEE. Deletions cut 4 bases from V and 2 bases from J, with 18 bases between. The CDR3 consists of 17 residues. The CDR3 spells CASSTPPGSRNTGELFF. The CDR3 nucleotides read TGTGCCAGCAGCACCCCCCCGGGATCCCGAAACACCGGGGAGCTGTTTTTT.

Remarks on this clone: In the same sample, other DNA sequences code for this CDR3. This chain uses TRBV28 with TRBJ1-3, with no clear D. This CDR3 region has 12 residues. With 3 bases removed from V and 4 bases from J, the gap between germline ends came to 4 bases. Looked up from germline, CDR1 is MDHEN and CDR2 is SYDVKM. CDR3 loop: CASSFRGNTIYF. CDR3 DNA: TGTGCCAGCAGTTTTCGAGGAAACACCATATATTTT.

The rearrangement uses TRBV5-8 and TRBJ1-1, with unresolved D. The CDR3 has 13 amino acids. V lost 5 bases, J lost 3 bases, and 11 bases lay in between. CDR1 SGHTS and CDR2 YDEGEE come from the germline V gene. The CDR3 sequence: CASRSDPDTEAFF. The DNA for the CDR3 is TGTGCCAGCAGGTCCGACCCCGACACTGAAGCTTTCTTT.

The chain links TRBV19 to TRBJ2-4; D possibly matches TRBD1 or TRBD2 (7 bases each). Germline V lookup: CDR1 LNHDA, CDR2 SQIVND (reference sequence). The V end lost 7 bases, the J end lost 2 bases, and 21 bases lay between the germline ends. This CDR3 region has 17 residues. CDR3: CASTPGRRGRTKNIQYF. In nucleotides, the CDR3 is TGTGCCAGTACCCCCGGGAGGAGGGGGCGAACCAAAAACATTCAGTACTTC.

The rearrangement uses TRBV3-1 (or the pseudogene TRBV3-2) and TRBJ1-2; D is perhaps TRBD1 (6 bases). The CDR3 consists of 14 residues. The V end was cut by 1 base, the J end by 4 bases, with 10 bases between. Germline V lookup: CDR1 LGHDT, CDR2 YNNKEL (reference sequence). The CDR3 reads CASSQGGLAYGYTF. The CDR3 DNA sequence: TGTGCCAGCAGCCAAGGGGGGCTCGCCTATGGCTACACCTTC.

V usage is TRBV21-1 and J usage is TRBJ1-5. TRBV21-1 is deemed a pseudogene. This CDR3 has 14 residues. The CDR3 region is CASSKGGRNQPQHF. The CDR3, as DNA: TGTGCCAGCAGCAAAGGGGGACGGAATCAGCCCCAGCATTTT.